This T cell receptor (beta chain) was sequenced during a study of identical twins. General study findings and limits: A partial confounding effect on zero-insertion analyses could come from invariant MAIT and iNKT cells. Models underestimated out-of-frame TCR alpha sharing in monozygotic twins.

In TCRdb, the 5' RACE reads were re-called with MiXCR into one record per CDR3 protein. The profile shows some 590,000 distinct CDR3 sequences, around a tenth of them singletons. Comment on this clonotype: Its target is not known.

The same data also contributed to another study, on yellow fever vaccine responses in identical twins. From that paper: Reportedly, the response of twins' T cells to the vaccine seemed partly convergent, partly personalized.

The sample was PBMCs. The clonotype originates from a woman between 18 and 29 years old in good health.

This chain's CDR3 is CASSLPGQGQPQHF. The CDR3 DNA reads as TGTGCCAGCAGCTTACCAGGGCAGGGTCAGCCCCAGCATTTT. V usage is TRBV7-2 and J usage is TRBJ1-5; the D gene is possibly TRBD1 (5 bases). Germline CDR1 is SGHTA and CDR2 is FQGNSA. V dropped 2 bases and J dropped 6 bases, with 11 bases sitting between them. The CDR3 consists of 14 residues.